The 7 T cell receptor beta chains below come from one sample, sequenced in a study of CD8 T cells in ankylosing spondylitis. Study observations and caveats: Typical of ankylosing spondylitis blood, it appeared, was a TCR beta motif of eight highly homologous variants.

Antigen specificity for these receptors is unknown. TCRdb ran MiXCR on the 5' RACE reads and lists one entry per CDR3 protein. The sample lists fewer than 750,000 distinct CDR3 sequences, around 17% occurring once. Sequenced sample: blood, either unsorted or a sorted T cell fraction (not recorded which). These TCRs come from a male donor with ankylosing spondylitis.

V gene TRBV7-2 combines with J gene TRBJ2-1; 8 bases align to TRBD2. Germline CDR1 and CDR2: SGHTA and FQGNSA. The CDR3 consists of 15 residues. The V segment lost 6 bases and the J segment 5 bases; nucleotides outside the gene matches: 9. The CDR3 sequence is CASRAAGARNNEQFF. Written as DNA, the CDR3 is TGTGCCAGCAGGGCAGCGGGGGCTAGAAACAATGAGCAGTTCTTC.

This clonotype was found a few times. J is TRBJ2-1 and V is TRBV6-5, with D unresolved. The length of the CDR3 is 16 residues. V was shortened by 2 bases and J by 2 bases, with 13 bases between the two germline ends. CDR1 and CDR2 from the germline V gene are MNHEY and SVGAGI. The CDR3 sequence: CASSYGSDLTYNEQFF. In DNA form, the CDR3 reads TGTGCCAGCAGTTACGGGTCGGACCTTACCTACAATGAGCAGTTCTTC.

V and J are TRBV9 and TRBJ2-7; D is unclear. The CDR3 spans 15 residues. Per the germline V gene, CDR1 is SGDLS and CDR2 is YYNGEE. Trimming removed 0 bases from V and 5 bases from J, with 15 bases in between. The CDR3 DNA sequence: TGTGCCAGCAGCGTAGCCCCGATTAAAAACGACGAGCAGTACTTC. It encodes CASSVAPIKNDEQYF.

The chain recombines TRBV28 with TRBJ2-1; TRBD2 agrees at 10 bases. Germline loops: CDR1 MDHEN, CDR2 SYDVKM. The ends lost 2 bases at V and 6 bases at J; junction bases unmatched: 4. This CDR3 has 15 amino acids. CDR3 nucleotide sequence: TGTGCCAGCAGTTTACTGCTAGCGGGAGCCAATGAGCAGTTCTTC. Amino acids: CASSLLLAGANEQFF.

In this sample, this clonotype turned up a few times. The chain recombines TRBV20-1 with TRBJ2-7; D is uncertain. The CDR3 contains 13 residues. Germline V CDR1 and CDR2: DFQATT, SNEGSKA (reference sequence). The ends were cut back, 3 bases at V and 0 bases at J, with 9 bases in the middle. The CDR3 bases are TGCAGTGCTAGTGGCAGGACCTCCTACGAGCAGTACTTC. Its translation: CSASGRTSYEQYF.

This clonotype was counted at least ten times. This sequence joins TRBV9 and TRBJ1-4; a weak D match, TRBD1 (5 bases). The CDR3 is 14 amino acids. Germline lookup yields CDR1 SGDLS and CDR2 YYNGEE. Trimming removed 1 base from V and 7 bases from J, with 11 bases in between. This CDR3 reads CASSVTQGGEKLFF. CDR3 nucleotide sequence: TGTGCCAGCAGCGTAACCCAGGGCGGTGAAAAACTGTTTTTT.

J is TRBJ2-1 and V is TRBV12-3 or TRBV12-4; D could derive from TRBD1 or TRBD2 (5 bases each). Trimming removed 2 bases from V and 2 bases from J, with 22 bases in between. The CDR3 has 19 residues. The CDR3 coding sequence is TGTGCCAGCAGTTTAAGGGTTAAAACAGGAGGAGCTACCTACAATGAGCAGTTCTTC. Protein product: CASSLRVKTGGATYNEQFF.